A single sample is the source of the 21 T cell receptor beta chains below, sequenced in a study of cytomegalovirus exposure and HLA in healthy donors. PCR primers comprised 60 Vbeta and 13 Jbeta primers. Only in-frame clones appear in the TCRdb table, and some are missing; sequencing was by immunoSEQ multiplex PCR. The sample consists of some 200,000 clones, roughly an eighth of them appearing once. The specimen was PBMCs. The receptors were gathered from a middle-aged man in good health and CMV-seropositive.

The rearrangement joins TRBV6-6 to TRBJ1-1, with D unresolved. Per the germline V gene, CDR1 is MNHNY and CDR2 is SVGAGI (reference sequence). V shed 1 base and J shed 7 bases, with 16 bases lying between them. This CDR3 has 15 residues. CDR3 sequence (DNA): TGTGCCAGCAGTTACTATGGTGACACACCCCTTGAAGCTTTCTTT. Amino acids: CASSYYGDTPLEAFF.

This clone showed up just once. The V call is TRBV7-2, the J call TRBJ2-2; 8 bases agree with TRBD2. V trimming: 5 bases; J trimming: 0 bases; junction bases outside the gene matches: 2. The CDR3 has 15 amino acids. The germline gives CDR1 SGHTA, CDR2 FQGNSA. In nucleotides, the CDR3 is TGTGCCAGCAGCGTTAGCGGGACGAACACCGGGGAGCTGTTTTTT. Protein sequence: CASSVSGTNTGELFF.

J is TRBJ2-2 and V is TRBV2; 10 positions agree with TRBD1. This CDR3 region has 16 residues. V was pared by 3 bases and J by 7 bases, with 8 bases of the junction left unmatched. Per germline, CDR1 SNHLY and CDR2 FYNNEI. This CDR3 reads CASSELGQGPNGELFF. In DNA, the CDR3 is TGTGCCAGCAGTGAGCTGGGACAGGGGCCGAACGGGGAGCTGTTTTTT.

V and J are TRBV4-1 and TRBJ2-7, with 7 bases matching TRBD1. V shed 2 bases and J 5 bases; nucleotides not matched to a gene: 3. Germline V gene sequence: CDR1 MGHRA, CDR2 YSYEKL. The CDR3 totals 13 residues. The CDR3 coding sequence is TGCGCCAGCAGCCAAACCGGGACAGACGAGCAGTACTTC. Translating it yields CASSQTGTDEQYF.

The chain employs TRBV11-2 and TRBJ2-1, with 8 bases that match TRBD2. Germline V gene lookup returns CDR1 SGHAT and CDR2 FQNNGV. The CDR3 contains 15 residues. J lost 5 bases, V lost 3 bases, and 6 bases had no gene match. CDR3 sequence reads: CASSLASGFNNEQFF. The DNA of the CDR3 is TGTGCCAGCAGCTTGGCTAGCGGGTTTAACAATGAGCAGTTCTTC.

Of note for this clone: The junction shows a germline mismatch at one end, possibly a read error. The rearrangement links TRBV6-5 to TRBJ1-2, with D possibly being TRBD1 (6 bases). CDR1 is MNHEY, CDR2 SVGAGI, per germline. The CDR3 totals 11 residues. CDR3: CASSYEGTFRF. CDR3 nucleotide sequence: TGTGCCAGCAGTTACGAGGGGACATTTCGCTTC.

This clone has a handful of counts. CDR3 in amino acids: CASSPTKADTQYF. The DNA for the CDR3 is TGTGCCAGCAGCCCCACGAAAGCGGATACGCAGTATTTT. The chain employs TRBV7-2 and TRBJ2-3; no definite D call. This CDR3 is built from 13 residues. V was clipped by 5 bases and J by 6 bases, with 12 bases between them. Germline loops: CDR1 SGHTA, CDR2 FQGNSA.

This clone was seen just once. This chain links TRBV27 with TRBJ1-1; the D gene is possibly TRBD1 (6 bases). Per germline, CDR1 MNHEY and CDR2 SMNVEV (reference sequence). The CDR3 is 15 amino acids. The V and J ends lost 3 bases and 2 bases respectively, with 13 bases between them. The CDR3 reads CASSFQGMANTEAFF. For the CDR3, the DNA is TGTGCCAGCAGTTTTCAGGGGATGGCAAACACTGAAGCTTTCTTT.

Only a few counts were recorded for this clone. The chain couples TRBV9 to TRBJ2-1; D gene uncertain. The V and J ends lost 3 bases and 2 bases respectively, with 6 bases between them. The CDR3 runs to 13 residues. CDR1 and CDR2 from the germline V gene are SGDLS and YYNGEE. In nucleotides, the CDR3 is TGTGCCAGCAGCGGGCAAGCCTACAATGAGCAGTTCTTC. Translation: CASSGQAYNEQFF.

In its sample, this clone was seen a few times. The rearrangement joins TRBV7-2 to TRBJ1-3; D is uncertain. Germline V gives CDR1 SGHTA, CDR2 FQGNSA. V was trimmed by 1 base and J by 0 bases, leaving 13 bases between them. This CDR3 is 17 amino acids long. The CDR3 coding sequence is TGTGCCAGCAGCTTAGAAGCGGTACCCGTCTCTGGAAACACCATATATTTT. It is translated as CASSLEAVPVSGNTIYF.

The chain carries TRBV5-5 and TRBJ2-1, with D possibly matching TRBD2 (7 bases). The CDR3 is made up of 17 amino acids. Trimming left V 4 bases short and J 7 bases short, with 24 bases between. From germline, CDR1 is SGHKS and CDR2 YYEKEE (reference sequence). DNA for the CDR3: TGTGCCAGCAGCCTGTTGCGAGGGGGGGCCAAGGTAAATGAGCAGTTCTTC. It specifies CASSLLRGGAKVNEQFF.

The CDR3 region is CASSTVPGQGNTIYF. CDR3 coding DNA: TGTGCCAGCAGCACCGTCCCGGGACAGGGAAACACCATATATTTT. This chain joins TRBV5-8 and TRBJ1-3; TRBD1 matches at 7 bases. The CDR3 runs to 15 residues. V was pared by 4 bases and J by 4 bases, with 8 bases of the junction left unmatched. CDR1 and CDR2 (germline): SGHTS, YDEGEE. Combining the CDR3 with reference TRBV5-8 and TRBJ1-3 gives the whole variable domain EAGVTQSPTHLIKTRGQQATLRCSPISGHTSVYWYQQALGLGLQFLLWYDEGEERNRGNFPPRFSGRQFPNYSSELNVNALELEDSALYLCASSTVPGQGNTIYFGEGSWLTVV.

The chain recombines TRBV5-1 with TRBJ2-7; 8 bases are a match to TRBD2. The length of the CDR3 is 14 residues. Germline V gene sequence: CDR1 SGHRS, CDR2 YFSETQ. V lost 4 bases to trimming and J lost 7 bases; unmatched junction nucleotides: 10. DNA of the CDR3: TGCGCCAGCAGCCGGGAGGGTAGCAAGGGGGAGCAGTACGTC. It codes for CASSREGSKGEQYV.

This clone was seen more than once but under ten times. This chain links TRBV30 with TRBJ2-5; TRBD1 is a possible D gene (6 bases). The J call may be incorrect, as the DNA end agrees better with TRBJ2-7. The CDR3 is 13 residues long. Per germline, CDR1 GTSNPN and CDR2 SVGIG (reference sequence). CDR3 coding DNA: TGTGCCTGTATAACAGGGTCCGTCTACGAGCAGTACTTC. The encoded protein is CACITGSVYEQYF.

This clone occurred a few times. The CDR3 DNA follows: TGTGCCAGCAGCTTGGCGGTATCGAGGGGGCAGAATGAAAAACTGTTTTTT. Amino acids: CASSLAVSRGQNEKLFF. This sequence joins TRBV5-6 and TRBJ1-4; TRBD1 matches 7 bases. V was clipped by 0 bases and J by 5 bases; unmatched bases: 10. Germline V gene lookup returns CDR1 SGHDT and CDR2 YYEEEE. The CDR3 sequence is 17 residues long. The full variable domain, in which reference TRBV5-6 and TRBJ1-4 provide the parts outside the CDR3, is DAGVTQSPTHLIKTRGQQVTLRCSPKSGHDTVSWYQQALGQGPQFIFQYYEEEERQRGNFPDRFSGHQFPNYSSELNVNALLLGDSALYLCASSLAVSRGQNEKLFFGSGTQLSVL.

The CDR3 loop is CASSSQGANTEAFF. The CDR3 region has the DNA TGTGCCAGCTCATCACAGGGGGCCAACACTGAAGCTTTCTTT. V usage is TRBV18 and J usage is TRBJ1-1, with 9 positions matching TRBD1. The V segment lost 5 bases and the J segment 2 bases; nucleotides outside the gene matches: 3. This CDR3 has 14 residues. Germline V gene data show CDR1 as KGHSH and CDR2 as LQKENI.

This clone was recorded a few times. At the DNA level, this CDR3 is encoded by other sequences in the same sample as well. CDR3 in amino acids: CASSYRGGSPLHF. The CDR3 nucleotides are TGTGCCAGCAGTTACAGGGGAGGATCACCCCTCCACTTT. V is TRBV6-5 and J is TRBJ1-6; TRBD1 is a possible D gene (5 bases). Trimming removed 2 bases at V and 10 bases at J, with 9 bases between. Germline CDR1 is MNHEY and CDR2 is SVGAGI. The CDR3 runs 13 residues.

This clone appeared a few times. The genes are TRBV6-7 and TRBJ1-6, with TRBD1 as a possible D gene (5 bases). TRBV6-7 is treated as an ORF (open reading frame) with a function not yet certain. Trimming stripped 0 bases from V and 6 bases from J, with 15 bases between. CDR3 length equals 17 residues. The CDR3 sequence is CASSYSKRPGGNSPLHF. In DNA, the CDR3 is TGTGCCAGCAGTTACTCGAAACGTCCGGGGGGTAATTCACCCCTCCACTTT.

The genes are TRBV19 and TRBJ2-3, with D tentatively TRBD1 (6 bases). There are 15 residues in the CDR3. Germline CDR1 and CDR2: LNHDA and SQIVND (reference sequence). V was shortened by 3 bases and J by 2 bases, with 12 bases between the two germline ends. The CDR3 nucleotides read TGTGCCAGTAGTATGATGGGGGCCCCCACAGATACGCAGTATTTT. Encoded protein: CASSMMGAPTDTQYF.

This clone was seen a few times. In DNA form, the CDR3 reads TGTGCCAGCAGCGTAGCCGGGAGAAGCAATCAGCCCCAGCATTTT. Its protein product is CASSVAGRSNQPQHF. The chain employs TRBV9 and TRBJ1-5, with D unresolved. Trimming left V 0 bases short and J 1 base short, with 8 bases between. The CDR3 extends over 15 amino acids. CDR1 and CDR2 from the germline V gene are SGDLS and YYNGEE.

This chain connects TRBV5-4 to TRBJ2-2; D is unclear. CDR1 and CDR2 from the germline V gene are SGHNT and YYREEE (reference sequence). Trimming shortened V by 0 bases and J by 3 bases, and 3 bases separated the two germline ends. This CDR3 has 13 amino acids. Here the CDR3 reads CASSLGDTGELFF. The CDR3 DNA sequence: TGTGCCAGCAGCTTGGGAGACACCGGGGAGCTGTTTTTT.